A single sample is the source of the 4 T cell receptor beta chains below, sequenced in a study of T cell responses to AZD1222 COVID-19 vaccine. The data were produced by immunoSEQ multiplex PCR, yet TCRdb's version contains in-frame clones alone and is incomplete. The sample has about 120,000 clones; approximately 91% are singletons. The sample was peripheral blood, taken on day 0 of AZD1222 vaccination. These receptors all come from an adult in good health.

This clone came up once. The chain has TRBV6-2 or TRBV6-3 and TRBJ2-7; TRBD2 is a possible D gene (6 bases). CDR1 and CDR2 (germline): MNHEY, SVGEGT. This CDR3 has 15 residues. V lost 2 bases to trimming and J lost 4 bases, with 15 bases between them. The CDR3 nucleotides are TGTGCCAGCAGTTACCGGGGACTCCTCCTGTACGAGCAGTACTTC. Its translation: CASSYRGLLLYEQYF.

The J gene is TRBJ1-2, the V gene TRBV19, with D possibly matching TRBD1 (5 bases). Trimming removed 8 bases at V and 7 bases at J, with 17 bases between. Germline V lookup: CDR1 LNHDA, CDR2 SQIVND (reference sequence). The CDR3 is 13 amino acids. The CDR3 region is CASREKGTSGYTF. The CDR3 nucleotides are TGTGCCAGTCGGGAAAAGGGGACTAGTGGCTACACCTTC.

The rearrangement uses TRBV5-1 and TRBJ2-5; TRBD2 matches 15 bases. CDR3 size: 18 residues. Germline V gene data show CDR1 as SGHRS and CDR2 as YFSETQ. V was pared by 4 bases and J by 3 bases, with 10 bases of the junction left unmatched. The CDR3: CASSPGTSGRSFKETQYF. DNA of the CDR3: TGCGCCAGCAGCCCCGGGACTAGCGGGAGGTCGTTCAAAGAGACCCAGTACTTC.

V gene TRBV19 combines with J gene TRBJ1-1; the match to TRBD1 covers 9 bases. The CDR3 is 14 residues long. CDR1 LNHDA and CDR2 SQIVND come from the germline V gene (reference sequence). V shed 5 bases, J shed 4 bases, and the junction held 5 bases outside the gene matches. CDR3 coding DNA: TGTGCCAGTAGTCCAGGACAGGGGACCACTGAAGCTTTCTTT. It translates to CASSPGQGTTEAFF.